This record concerns one T cell receptor beta chain sequence. It has no known antigen specificity. Per-nucleotide qualities are absent, and no much larger clonotype sits a single base away. Libraries were prepared through the immunoSEQ multiplex PCR assay. The immuneACCESS repertoire file appears here via TCRdb, limited to in-frame rearrangements. These files lack a portion of the clones; in checked studies, under half of the deficit traces to unresolved V genes, and the cause of the others is not known. In this sample the table shows some 25,000 clones, roughly 85% of which occur a single time. The top ten clonotypes cover 9.5% to 13% of the sample. Trimming takes 7 bases from V and 2 bases from J, and the germline ends sit 18 bases apart. The CDR3 numbers 14 residues from cysteine through phenylalanine. Just CDR3 DNA is preserved here, 42 bases in frame from base 1. In the germline V gene, CDR1 corresponds to SQVTM and CDR2 to ANQGSEA.

This specimen comes from a study of T cells in narcolepsy (dated by TCRdb to 2016 to 2019). Concerning the study at large: Patients with narcolepsy type 1 or type 2 (NT1, NT2) and healthy control donors were enrolled in the study. The study used TCR Vbeta sequencing to track clonotypes in blood and CSF while looking for autoreactive T cells in narcolepsy patients that target self-antigens of hypocretin neurons (hypocretin, TRIB2). What the study reported, not specific to this receptor: No sequences matching autoreactive T cell clones were contained in some blood memory CD4+ repertoires from patients and controls. According to the report, autoreactive clonotypes were detected serially in the blood of the same patients and of different patients, but not in healthy controls. In plots comparing CSF and blood CD4+ T cell clonotypes from the same patient, HCRT-specific and TRIB2-specific autoreactive clonotypes were highlighted. Numbers of sequenced blood memory CD4+ clonotypes were comparable, averaging roughly 37,000 in patients and some 33,000 in controls.

For TCR Vbeta sequencing, memory CD4+ T cells were sorted ex vivo from the peripheral blood of both healthy controls and narcolepsy patients. This sequence originates from a human donor in good health. Sequencing was performed on memory (CD45RA-) CD4+ T cells from blood. Explained via the paper, the cell subset or site label denotes: memory T cells sorted ex vivo from peripheral blood. The chain was built from TRBV29-1 and TRBJ2-7; TRBD2 is a possible D gene, resting on 9 matching bases. The CDR3: CSAGGAGGPYEQYF. In nucleotide form, the sequence is TGCAGCGCAGGGGGCGCGGGAGGGCCCTACGAGCAGTACTTC.